Following are 29 T cell receptor beta chains from one sample sequenced in a study of molecular identifiers for immune sequencing clone quantification. TCRdb reprocessed the PCR reads with MiXCR, giving one entry per CDR3 protein. The table has roughly 300,000 distinct CDR3 sequences, roughly a quarter seen once. Sequenced input: naive CD8+ T cells from blood, with Jurkat cell RNA spiked in. This sample's subset: FACS-sorted CD8+CD4-CCR7+CD45RA+ naive T cells. The receptors shown here come from a human donor in good health. Some libraries in this study had Jurkat cell RNA spiked in.

The chain couples TRBV7-2 to TRBJ2-3; 10 bases are shared with TRBD1. The CDR3 has 16 residues. With V trimmed by 8 bases and J by 6 bases, 14 bases remained unmatched. Looked up from germline, CDR1 is SGHTA and CDR2 is FQGNSA. The CDR3 sequence: CASRPSMGQGIDTQYF. The CDR3 nucleotides are TGTGCCAGCCGCCCATCAATGGGACAGGGGATCGATACGCAGTATTTT.

In this sample, this clonotype turned up many times. V usage is TRBV7-3 and J usage is TRBJ2-3; 10 bases line up with TRBD1. The CDR3 has 15 amino acids. CDR1 SGHTA and CDR2 FQGTGA come from the germline V gene. Trimming cost V 5 bases and J 1 base; bases outside gene matches: 3. The CDR3 DNA sequence: TGTGCCAGCAGCGAAGGGACAGGGGGCACAGATACGCAGTATTTT. This codes for CASSEGTGGTDTQYF.

This clonotype was seen a few times. The V call is TRBV27, the J call TRBJ2-3, with D possibly matching TRBD1 (6 bases). V lost 5 bases and J 2 bases, leaving 14 bases between the germline ends. CDR3 size: 15 residues. The germline V gene encodes CDR1 MNHEY and CDR2 SMNVEV (reference sequence). The CDR3 region is CASSPSRDITDTQYF. CDR3 in DNA: TGTGCCAGCAGTCCAAGCCGGGACATCACAGATACGCAGTATTTT.

This clonotype was seen at least ten times. This chain connects TRBV6-2 or TRBV6-3 to TRBJ2-4; no reliable D call. The CDR3 is 14 amino acids. Germline V gives CDR1 MNHEY, CDR2 SVGEGT. V was cut by 6 bases and J by 0 bases, with 9 bases left in between. CDR3 sequence (DNA): TGTGCCAGCAGCCTCCCCTTAGCCAAAAACATTCAGTACTTC. Translated, it gives CASSLPLAKNIQYF.

This clonotype has at least ten counts. The chain couples TRBV7-2 to TRBJ2-7; D gene ambiguous. V lost 5 bases and J lost 0, with 17 bases in between. Germline V gene data show CDR1 as SGHTA and CDR2 as FQGNSA. The CDR3 length is 16 residues. The CDR3 loop is CASSRPQDRISYEQYF. DNA of the CDR3: TGTGCCAGCAGCCGGCCCCAGGATCGAATCTCCTACGAGCAGTACTTC. Combining the CDR3 with reference TRBV7-2 and TRBJ2-7 gives the whole variable domain GAGVSQSPSNKVTEKGKDVELRCDPISGHTALYWYRQSLGQGLEFLIYFQGNSAPDKSGLPSDRFSAERTGGSVSTLTIQRTQQEDSAVYLCASSRPQDRISYEQYFGPGTRLTVT.

The V gene is TRBV12-3 or TRBV12-4, the J gene TRBJ2-5, with 8 bases matching TRBD1. CDR3 size: 15 residues. After removal of 6 bases from V and 3 bases from J, the junction contained 9 bases not matched to a gene. As DNA, the CDR3 is TGTGCCAGCAGACCCCAGGGGGCGCCCAAAGAGACCCAGTACTTC. It yields the protein CASRPQGAPKETQYF.

This clonotype was detected ten times or more. The chain is built from TRBV6-2 or TRBV6-3 and TRBJ2-3; D ambiguous. This CDR3 has 15 amino acids. Deletions cut 4 bases from V and 6 bases from J, with 17 bases between. CDR1 and CDR2 (germline): MNHEY, SVGEGT. For the CDR3, the DNA is TGTGCCAGCAGTTGGACCTCCCTAGTTCAGGATACGCAGTATTTT. Its protein is CASSWTSLVQDTQYF.

A few counts support this clonotype. The V gene is TRBV5-1, the J gene TRBJ2-3, with D uncertain. The germline CDR1 and CDR2 sequences are SGHRS and YFSETQ. CDR3 size: 15 residues. V lost 4 bases and J 0 bases, leaving 12 bases between the germline ends. This chain's CDR3 is CASSEVSTSTDTQYF. CDR3 coding DNA: TGCGCCAGCAGCGAGGTATCGACTAGCACAGATACGCAGTATTTT.

As concerns this clonotype: With a much larger clone just one base away, this may be a read error. The chain links TRBV5-1 to TRBJ2-7, with a tentative D call TRBD1 (5 bases). The ends were cut back, 4 bases at V and 2 bases at J, with 10 bases in the middle. The CDR3 is 13 residues long. Germline V gene sequence: CDR1 SGHRS, CDR2 YFSETQ. Written as DNA, the CDR3 is TGCGCCAGCAGCGATGACAGCCCCTACGAGCAGTACTTC. It yields the protein CASSDDSPYEQYF.

This clonotype occurred once. The junction shows a germline mismatch at one end, possibly a read error. The chain uses TRBV14 and TRBJ2-7; D is ambiguous. The V gene's germline CDR1 is SGHDN and CDR2 FVKESK. The CDR3 is 13 residues long. Here the CDR3 reads CASSRGLSCEQYF. The CDR3 nucleotides read TGTGCCAGCAGCCGAGGTCTCTCCTGCGAGCAGTACTTC.

This clonotype was recorded at least ten times. The chain recombines TRBV18 with TRBJ2-7, with D perhaps TRBD1 (6 bases). The CDR3 sequence is 14 residues long. Per germline, CDR1 KGHSH and CDR2 LQKENI. The germline V and J ends were trimmed by 5 bases and 3 bases, with 14 bases remaining between them. The CDR3 DNA reads TGTGCCAGCTCATTGCCGGGACACATCTACGAGCAGTACTTC. Its protein product is CASSLPGHIYEQYF.

This clonotype turned up a few times. The V and J genes are TRBV5-5 and TRBJ2-7, with a tentative D call TRBD1 (6 bases). V was shortened by 2 bases and J by 5 bases, with 11 bases between the two germline ends. Germline-derived CDR1 and CDR2 are SGHKS and YYEKEE (reference sequence). The CDR3 sequence is 13 residues long. CDR3 nucleotides: TGTGCCAGCAGCTTCGGTGGGGGCGACGAGCAGTACTTC. This translates into CASSFGGGDEQYF.

Concerning this clonotype: One base away lies a much larger clone, so this may be a sequencing read error. This chain joins TRBV27 and TRBJ2-6; no reliable D call. In germline, CDR1 is MNHEY, CDR2 SMNVEV (reference sequence). This CDR3 has 14 amino acids. The CDR3 region is CASGFGNRANVLTF. DNA for the CDR3: TGTGCCAGCGGTTTTGGGAATAGGGCCAACGTCCTGACTTTC.

The rearrangement joins TRBV4-3 to TRBJ2-7, with TRBD2 identical over 9 bases. CDR1 LGHNA and CDR2 YSLEER come from the germline V gene. Trimming took 0 bases from V and 3 from J; bases not matched to a gene: 6. CDR3 length equals 16 residues. The CDR3 DNA sequence: TGCGCCAGCAGCCAAGATAAAGGACTAGCGAGCTACGAGCAGTACTTC. The encoded protein is CASSQDKGLASYEQYF.

The chain links TRBV27 to TRBJ2-2, with D unclear. The CDR3 length is 13 residues. V dropped 5 bases and J dropped 11 bases, with 15 bases sitting between them. Germline-derived CDR1 and CDR2 are MNHEY and SMNVEV (reference sequence). The CDR3 coding sequence is TGTGCCAGCAGTCCCGACAAGGCTGATGAGCTGTTTTTT. It specifies CASSPDKADELFF.

J is TRBJ2-5 and V is TRBV7-2; D is tentatively TRBD1 or TRBD2 (5 bases each). Germline CDR1 is SGHTA and CDR2 is FQGNSA. CDR3 length: 16 residues. V shed 7 bases and J shed 4 bases, with 22 bases lying between them. This CDR3 is CASNQRGFGAGETQYF. In DNA form, the CDR3 reads TGTGCCAGCAACCAGAGGGGTTTCGGCGCAGGAGAGACCCAGTACTTC.

This clonotype was seen at least ten times. This chain joins TRBV7-9 and TRBJ2-3; 16 bases line up with TRBD2. Germline V gene sequence: CDR1 SEHNR, CDR2 FQNEAQ (reference sequence). The CDR3 contains 18 residues. The V gene end was trimmed by 5 bases and the J gene end by 3 bases; junction bases not matched to a gene: 8. This chain's CDR3 is CASSPGLAGGPATDTQYF. CDR3 nucleotides: TGTGCCAGCAGCCCGGGACTAGCGGGAGGGCCGGCGACAGATACGCAGTATTTT.

A few counts support this clonotype. The CDR3 coding sequence is TGTGCCAGTAGTATAGTTGGGCAGCAGAACAATGAGCAGTTCTTC. Its protein is CASSIVGQQNNEQFF. The chain has TRBV19 and TRBJ2-1; D unresolved. From germline, CDR1 is LNHDA and CDR2 SQIVND (reference sequence). CDR3 length equals 15 residues. Trimming removed 1 base at V and 5 bases at J, with 12 bases between.

A few counts support this clonotype. J is TRBJ1-1 and V is TRBV7-6, with TRBD1 as a possible D gene (5 bases). CDR1 is SGHVS, CDR2 FNYEAQ, per germline. V lost 5 bases and J 6 bases, leaving 16 bases between the germline ends. The CDR3 length is 14 residues. The CDR3 region is CASSLVGHNAEAFF. In DNA form, the CDR3 reads TGTGCCAGCAGCCTCGTCGGACATAACGCTGAAGCTTTCTTT.

This sequence joins TRBV28 and TRBJ2-3; perhaps TRBD1 as D (6 bases). The CDR3 length is 17 residues. The V end lost 1 base, the J end lost 2 bases, and 16 bases lay between the germline ends. In germline, CDR1 is MDHEN, CDR2 SYDVKM. CDR3 sequence: CASSLLGARSFTDTQYF. The DNA for the CDR3 is TGTGCCAGCAGTTTATTGGGGGCCCGATCTTTCACAGATACGCAGTATTTT.

This clonotype was seen repeatedly, ten times or more. This sequence joins TRBV20-1 and TRBJ1-2; 7 bases match TRBD1. J gave up 6 bases and V 3 bases, and 7 bases lay outside the gene matches. CDR3 length equals 13 residues. Germline values: CDR1 DFQATT, CDR2 SNEGSKA (reference sequence). This chain's CDR3 is CSASPPDRDGYTF. The CDR3 nucleotides read TGCAGTGCTAGTCCCCCCGACAGGGATGGCTACACCTTC.

In this sample, this clonotype turned up many times. The V gene is TRBV6-5, the J gene TRBJ2-3; D is possibly TRBD2 (6 bases). Between the trimmed V and J ends, which lost 6 bases and 4 bases, there was a span of 17 bases. Germline CDR1 is MNHEY and CDR2 is SVGAGI. The CDR3 runs 15 residues. The CDR3 DNA reads TGTGCCAGCAGCACGATAACACTAGCTCCAGATACGCAGTATTTT. Translating gives CASSTITLAPDTQYF.

This sequence joins TRBV7-9 and TRBJ2-4; 7 nucleotides agree with TRBD1. The germline V gene encodes CDR1 SEHNR and CDR2 FQNEAQ (reference sequence). V lost 5 bases, J lost 7 bases, and 11 bases stayed unmatched. CDR3 size: 15 residues. CDR3 in amino acids: CASSAQGQSGNIQYF. The CDR3 nucleotides read TGTGCCAGCAGCGCTCAGGGACAGAGTGGGAACATTCAGTACTTC.

As to this clonotype: A much larger clone differs by one base, so this may be a read error. The rearrangement joins TRBV7-9 to TRBJ2-5; TRBD2 matches at 7 bases. Per the germline V gene, CDR1 is SEHNR and CDR2 is FQNEAQ (reference sequence). The CDR3 has 14 residues. The CDR3: CASSFGLAAEPQYF. CDR3 in DNA: TGTGCCAGCAGCTTTGGCCTAGCGGCAGAGCCCCAGTACTTC.

This clonotype was detected many times. The limits of the CDR3 on the DNA are not certain, so only TCRdb's listed CDR3 is given. J is TRBJ2-1 and V is TRBV12-3 or TRBV12-4; the DNA was not used to check the table's D call, TRBD2. The CDR3 numbers 12 amino acids, ends counted. The CDR3: CASSFGGGASFF.

The genes are TRBV4-1 and TRBJ2-3; the D call may be TRBD1 or TRBD2 (5 bases each). This CDR3 is built from 16 residues. The ends were cut back, 5 bases at V and 4 bases at J, with 19 bases in the middle. Looked up from germline, CDR1 is MGHRA and CDR2 is YSYEKL. The CDR3 coding sequence is TGCGCCAGCAGCTCTATGGGACCTCCGACCCCAGATACGCAGTATTTT. It yields the protein CASSSMGPPTPDTQYF.

Points on this clonotype: The junction does not match germline at one end; this may be a read error. The rearrangement uses TRBV6-2 or TRBV6-3 and TRBJ2-1; TRBD1 matches at 7 bases. The CDR3 consists of 16 residues. Germline V gene lookup returns CDR1 MNHEY and CDR2 SVGEGT. The CDR3 loop reads CASRDIQGTPYNEQIF. CDR3 sequence (DNA): TGTGCCAGCAGAGACATACAGGGGACACCTTACAATGAGCAGATCTTC.

This clonotype was seen ten or more times. The CDR3 nucleotides read TGCAGTGCTAGAGATCTTAGCGGGAGTTCCTCGGAGCAGTACTTC. It is translated as CSARDLSGSSSEQYF. The genes are TRBV20-1 and TRBJ2-7; 9 nucleotides align to TRBD2. Germline CDR1 and CDR2: DFQATT and SNEGSKA (reference sequence). The CDR3 covers 15 residues. J lost 7 bases, V lost 0 bases, and 10 bases had no gene match.

Worth noting for this clonotype: This may stem from a read error, because a much larger clone lies one nucleotide away. The chain's CDR3 is CASSKEARGPKKIQYF. CDR3 in DNA: TGTGCCAGCAGCAAAGAAGCTCGAGGTCCTAAGAAGATTCAGTACTTC. V gene TRBV21-1 combines with J gene TRBJ2-4. TRBV21-1 is termed a pseudogene. This CDR3 comprises 16 residues.